This TCR beta chain derives from a study of regulatory T cells in long-lasting Graves disease. Study outcomes and limitations: Limited samples may have lowered accuracy.

V was cut by 3 bases and J by 3 bases, with 5 bases left in between. The CDR3 has 13 residues. Germline CDR1 reads SEHNR; CDR2 reads FQNEAQ (reference sequence). Researchers made TCR beta libraries by using iRepertoire HTBI primers and running Arm-PCR on CDR3 regions. In TCRdb, the multiplex PCR reads were re-called with MiXCR into one record per CDR3 protein. Of roughly 500,000 distinct CDR3 sequences in the sample, approximately 15% were seen once. Time point meaning: newly diagnosed GD, antithyroid drugs for less than 3 months. PBMC-extracted RNA yielded the TCR library. On this clonotype itself: Its antigen is currently unknown.

The same sample was also used in a study of T cells in Graves' hyperthyroidism and ophthalmopathy. From that second work: Uncontrolled infection, other autoimmune disease, pregnancy and lactation each barred patients from inclusion.

This specimen was peripheral blood mononuclear cells (PBMCs), taken at new diagnosis, from a patient treated with antithyroid drugs. The V call is TRBV7-9, the J call TRBJ1-4; D gene unclear. This clonotype was obtained from a woman between 50 and 59 years old with Graves disease. The CDR3 sequence: CASSFSANEKLFF. The CDR3 DNA reads TGTGCCAGCAGCTTCTCGGCTAATGAAAAACTGTTTTTT.